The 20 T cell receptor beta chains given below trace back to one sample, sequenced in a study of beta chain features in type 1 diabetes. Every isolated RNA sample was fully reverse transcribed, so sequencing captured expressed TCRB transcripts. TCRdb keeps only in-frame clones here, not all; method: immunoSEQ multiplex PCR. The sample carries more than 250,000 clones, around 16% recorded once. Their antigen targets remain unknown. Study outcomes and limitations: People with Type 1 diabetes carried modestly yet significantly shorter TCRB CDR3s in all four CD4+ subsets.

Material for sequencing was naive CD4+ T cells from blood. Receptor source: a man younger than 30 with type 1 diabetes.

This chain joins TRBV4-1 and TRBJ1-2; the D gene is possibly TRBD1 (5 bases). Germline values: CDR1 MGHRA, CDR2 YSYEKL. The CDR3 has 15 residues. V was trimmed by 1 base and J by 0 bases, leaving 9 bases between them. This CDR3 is CASSQVTVANYGYTF. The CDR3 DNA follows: TGCGCCAGCAGCCAAGTGACAGTAGCTAACTATGGCTACACCTTC.

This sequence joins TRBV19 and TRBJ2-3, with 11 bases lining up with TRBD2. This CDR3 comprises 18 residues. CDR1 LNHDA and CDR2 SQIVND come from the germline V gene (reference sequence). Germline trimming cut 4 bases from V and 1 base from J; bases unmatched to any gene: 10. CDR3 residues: CASSRISGGAMGTDTQYF. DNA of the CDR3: TGTGCCAGTAGTAGAATTAGCGGGGGGGCTATGGGCACAGATACGCAGTATTTT. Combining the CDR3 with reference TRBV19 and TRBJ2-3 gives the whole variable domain DGGITQSPKYLFRKEGQNVTLSCEQNLNHDAMYWYRQDPGQGLRLIYYSQIVNDFQKGDIAEGYSVSREKKESFPLTVTSAQKNPTAFYLCASSRISGGAMGTDTQYFGPGTRLTVL.

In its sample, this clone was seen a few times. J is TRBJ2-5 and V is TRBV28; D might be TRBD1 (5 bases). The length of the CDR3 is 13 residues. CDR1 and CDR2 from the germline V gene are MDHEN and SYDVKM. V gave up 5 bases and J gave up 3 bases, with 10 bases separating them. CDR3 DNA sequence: TGTGCCAGCAGTCCGACAGAAAAAGAGACCCAGTACTTC. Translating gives CASSPTEKETQYF.

CDR3 loop: CASSVASWGTSNTDTQYF. CDR3 DNA: TGTGCCAGCAGCGTAGCCTCTTGGGGGACATCGAACACAGATACGCAGTATTTT. The chain combines TRBV9 with TRBJ2-3; tentative D call: TRBD1 (6 bases). The CDR3 is 18 residues long. V lost 0 bases and J lost 2, with 19 bases in between. Germline assignment: CDR1 SGDLS and CDR2 YYNGEE.

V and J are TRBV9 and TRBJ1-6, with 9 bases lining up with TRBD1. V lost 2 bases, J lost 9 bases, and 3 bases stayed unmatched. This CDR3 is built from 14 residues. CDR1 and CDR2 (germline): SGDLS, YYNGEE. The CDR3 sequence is CASSVGQGGSPLHF. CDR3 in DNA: TGTGCCAGCAGCGTGGGACAGGGTGGTTCACCCCTCCACTTT.

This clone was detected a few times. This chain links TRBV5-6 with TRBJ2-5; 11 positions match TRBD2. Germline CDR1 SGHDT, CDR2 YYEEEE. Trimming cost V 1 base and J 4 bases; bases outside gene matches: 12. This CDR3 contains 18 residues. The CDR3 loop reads CASSLLWSSGGQGETQYF. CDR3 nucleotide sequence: TGTGCCAGCAGCTTGTTATGGTCTAGCGGGGGGCAGGGAGAGACCCAGTACTTC.

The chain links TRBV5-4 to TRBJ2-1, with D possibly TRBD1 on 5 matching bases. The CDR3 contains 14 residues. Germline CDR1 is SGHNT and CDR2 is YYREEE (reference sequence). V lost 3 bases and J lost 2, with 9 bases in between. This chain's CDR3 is CASSSTEAYNEQFF. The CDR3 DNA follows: TGTGCCAGCAGCTCGACAGAAGCCTACAATGAGCAGTTCTTC.

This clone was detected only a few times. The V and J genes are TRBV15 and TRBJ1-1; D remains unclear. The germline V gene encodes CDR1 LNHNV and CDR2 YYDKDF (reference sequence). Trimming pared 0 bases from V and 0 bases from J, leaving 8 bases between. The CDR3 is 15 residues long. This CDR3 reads CATSRDHQMNTEAFF. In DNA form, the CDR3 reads TGTGCCACCAGCAGAGATCATCAAATGAACACTGAAGCTTTCTTT.

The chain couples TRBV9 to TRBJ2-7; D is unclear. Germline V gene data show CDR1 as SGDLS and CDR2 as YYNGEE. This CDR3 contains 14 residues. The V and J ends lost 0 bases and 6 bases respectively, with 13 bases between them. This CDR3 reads CASSVAPYSREQYF. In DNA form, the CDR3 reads TGTGCCAGCAGCGTAGCTCCATATAGCCGCGAGCAGTACTTC.

The CDR3 DNA reads as TGTGCCAGCAGCTTGGCCTTGGCGGAATATGGCTACACCTTC. The encoded protein is CASSLALAEYGYTF. The chain joins TRBV5-6 to TRBJ1-2, with D uncertain. The CDR3 extends over 14 amino acids. Germline V gene lookup returns CDR1 SGHDT and CDR2 YYEEEE. Trimming shortened V by 0 bases and J by 5 bases, and 11 bases separated the two germline ends.

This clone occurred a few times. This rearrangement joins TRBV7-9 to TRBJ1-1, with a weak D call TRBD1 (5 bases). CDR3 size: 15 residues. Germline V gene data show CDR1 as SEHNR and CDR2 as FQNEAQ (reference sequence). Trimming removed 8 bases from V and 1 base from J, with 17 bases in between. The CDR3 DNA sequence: TGTGCCAGCCTACTCTGGGGGGGGACGAACACTGAAGCTTTCTTT. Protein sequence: CASLLWGGTNTEAFF.

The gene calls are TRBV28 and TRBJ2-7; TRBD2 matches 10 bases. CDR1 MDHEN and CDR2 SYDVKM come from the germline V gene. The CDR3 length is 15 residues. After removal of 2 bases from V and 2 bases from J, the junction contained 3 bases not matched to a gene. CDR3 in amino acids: CASSLRTSGAYEQYF. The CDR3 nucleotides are TGTGCCAGCAGTTTACGGACTAGCGGAGCCTACGAGCAGTACTTC.

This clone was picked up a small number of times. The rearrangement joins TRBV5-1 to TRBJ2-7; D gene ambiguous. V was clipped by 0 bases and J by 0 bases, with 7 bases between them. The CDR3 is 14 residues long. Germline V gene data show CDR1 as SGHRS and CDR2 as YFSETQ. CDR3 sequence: CASSLAVDSYEQYF. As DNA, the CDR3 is TGCGCCAGCAGCTTGGCCGTAGACTCCTACGAGCAGTACTTC.

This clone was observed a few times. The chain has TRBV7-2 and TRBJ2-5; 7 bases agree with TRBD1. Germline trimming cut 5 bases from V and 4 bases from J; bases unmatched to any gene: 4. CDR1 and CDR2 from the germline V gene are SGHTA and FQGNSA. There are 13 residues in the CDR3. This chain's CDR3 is CASSRQGGETQYF. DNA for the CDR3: TGTGCCAGCAGCCGACAGGGCGGAGAGACCCAGTACTTC.

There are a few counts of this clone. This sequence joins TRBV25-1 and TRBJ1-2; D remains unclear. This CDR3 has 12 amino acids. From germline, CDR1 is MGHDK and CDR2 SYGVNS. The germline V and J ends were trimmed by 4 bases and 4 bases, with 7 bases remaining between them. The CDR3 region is CASSGDTYGYTF. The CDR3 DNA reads TGTGCCAGCAGTGGCGACACCTATGGCTACACCTTC.

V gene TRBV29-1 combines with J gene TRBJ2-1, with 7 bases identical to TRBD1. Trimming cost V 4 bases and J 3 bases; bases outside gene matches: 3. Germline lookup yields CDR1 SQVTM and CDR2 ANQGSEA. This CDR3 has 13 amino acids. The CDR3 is CSVVGDSYNEQFF. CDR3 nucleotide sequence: TGCAGCGTTGTCGGGGACAGCTACAATGAGCAGTTCTTC.

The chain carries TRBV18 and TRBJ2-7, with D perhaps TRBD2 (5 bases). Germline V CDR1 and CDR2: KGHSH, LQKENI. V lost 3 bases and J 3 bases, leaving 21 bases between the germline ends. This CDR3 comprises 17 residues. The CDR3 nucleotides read TGTGCCAGCTCACCGAGGACTGGCCCCATCGTATACTACGAGCAGTACTTC. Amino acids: CASSPRTGPIVYYEQYF.

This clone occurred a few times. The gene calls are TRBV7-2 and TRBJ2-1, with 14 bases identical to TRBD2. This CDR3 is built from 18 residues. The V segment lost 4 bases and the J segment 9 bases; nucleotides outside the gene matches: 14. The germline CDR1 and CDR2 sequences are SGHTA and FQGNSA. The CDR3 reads CASSSSGTSGRHAGEQFF. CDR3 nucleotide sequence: TGTGCCAGCAGCTCCTCCGGGACTAGCGGGAGACATGCCGGTGAGCAGTTCTTC.

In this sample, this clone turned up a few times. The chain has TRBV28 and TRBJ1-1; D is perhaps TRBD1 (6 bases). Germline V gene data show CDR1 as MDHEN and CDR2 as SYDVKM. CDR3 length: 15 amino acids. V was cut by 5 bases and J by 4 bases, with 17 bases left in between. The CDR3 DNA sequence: TGTGCCAGCAGTCCCAGGGGCCGGGGTCGCACTGAAGCTTTCTTT. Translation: CASSPRGRGRTEAFF.

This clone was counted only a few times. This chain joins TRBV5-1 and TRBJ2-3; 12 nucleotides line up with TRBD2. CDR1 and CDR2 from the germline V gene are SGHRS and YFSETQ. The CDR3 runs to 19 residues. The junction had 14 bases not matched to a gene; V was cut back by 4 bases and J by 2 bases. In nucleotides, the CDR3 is TGCGCCAGCAGCCCGCGAGCCCCTGGACTAGCGGGATACACAGATACGCAGTATTTT. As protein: CASSPRAPGLAGYTDTQYF.